The sequence of this TCR beta chain was determined in a study of identical twins. Regarding the study as a whole: Zero-insertion analyses could be partly confounded by invariant MAIT and iNKT cells. The abundant beta clonotypes from cord blood had fewer insertions, and memory repertoires had none of this.

Template switching, a step in the protocol, added a universal primer site, and cDNA carried unique molecular identifiers. Each CDR3 protein gets one entry after TCRdb re-called the 5' RACE reads with MiXCR. The sample contains roughly 250,000 distinct CDR3 sequences, 7.5% of which appear only once. This clonotype was seen repeatedly, ten times or more. Antigen specificity is unknown. The CDR3 extends over 15 amino acids. Germline lookup yields CDR1 LGHDT and CDR2 YNNKEL (reference sequence). With 1 base clipped from V and 5 bases from J, the junction kept 1 base outside the gene matches. This same sample was also part of a study on yellow fever vaccine responses in identical twins.

This rearrangement joins TRBV3-1 to TRBJ2-1; TRBD2 matches 11 bases. The receptor comes from a woman between 18 and 29 years old in good health. The source material was CD8+ T cells sorted from blood. CDR3 protein: CASSQGLAGNNEQFF. For the CDR3, the DNA is TGTGCCAGCAGCCAAGGACTAGCGGGAAACAATGAGCAGTTCTTC.